This T cell receptor beta chain was retrieved from a study of T cell repertoires in cytomegalovirus infection. Study-level background: Peptides in the study included HLA-C-restricted and HLA-B-restricted CMV epitopes. Shared public TCR beta signatures pointed to both CMV infection and a matching HLA type.

Points from the study as a whole: Ex vivo responses were dominated by HLA-C-restricted CMV-specific TCR beta clonotypes. Using cumulative public TCR beta family frequency, the authors identified those who carried CMV together with the relevant HLA.

In its sample, this clonotype was seen a few times. Its matching antigen is unknown. One entry per CDR3 protein results from TCRdb running MiXCR on the reads. The sample holds about 60,000 distinct CDR3 sequences, more than 15% seen once. Germline V gene data show CDR1 as SGHTA and CDR2 as FQGTGA. V lost 2 bases and J lost 4; bases outside the gene matches: 6. The CDR3 has 17 residues. The TCR sequence derives from a human donor in good health (CMV status not recorded). Some clones in this sample may be carry-over from other donors' samples. The sequences come from CD8+ T cells from cultured PBMCs, collected from culture after CMV antigen stimulation. The chain recombines TRBV7-3 with TRBJ2-3, with 13 bases that match TRBD2. CDR3 loop: CASSLGLAGVSADTQYF. The CDR3 DNA sequence: TGTGCCAGCAGCTTAGGACTAGCGGGGGTATCGGCAGATACGCAGTATTTT. The whole variable domain, filled in from reference TRBV7-3 and TRBJ2-3, reads GAGVSQTPSNKVTEKGKYVELRCDPISGHTALYWYRQSLGQGPEFLIYFQGTGAADDSGLPNDRFFAVRPEGSVSTLKIQRTERGDSAVYLCASSLGLAGVSADTQYFGPGTRLTVL.